These T cell receptor beta chains were read from a single sample in a study of blood T cell repertoires in COVID-19. The repertoire was sequenced with immunoSEQ multiplex PCR; TCRdb's copy has only in-frame clones and lacks some. This sample yields approximately 200,000 clones, of which over 75% are seen a single time; 4.4% belongs to the top ten. Sequenced: peripheral blood. The receptors shown here come from a man aged 50 or older with acute or convalescent COVID-19. CDR3s leave out the opening cysteine and the closing phenylalanine or tryptophan. D genes are given only for firm matches.

d_call: TRBD1
v_call: TRBV6-5
j_call: TRBJ2-1
cdr3_aa: ASRGTGVNNEQF

d_call: TRBD1
v_call: TRBV7-9
j_call: TRBJ1-3
cdr3_aa: ASSLSGQGFSGNTIY

d_call: -
v_call: TRBV9
j_call: TRBJ2-2
cdr3_aa: ASSASRGVNTGELF

d_call: -
v_call: TRBV11-2
j_call: TRBJ1-1
cdr3_aa: ASSLDPSGTEAF

d_call: TRBD2
v_call: TRBV10-2
j_call: TRBJ2-2
cdr3_aa: ASRLAGGPTGELF

d_call: -
v_call: TRBV19
j_call: TRBJ1-1
cdr3_aa: ASSTFPDSPNTEAF

d_call: -
v_call: TRBV19
j_call: TRBJ1-2
cdr3_aa: AARESHYGYT

d_call: -
v_call: TRBV30
j_call: TRBJ1-6
cdr3_aa: ASSGENSPLH

d_call: -
v_call: TRBV5-8
j_call: TRBJ1-2
cdr3_aa: ASSGRANYGYT

d_call: -
v_call: TRBV5-5
j_call: TRBJ1-3
cdr3_aa: ASSADTAGNTIY

d_call: -
v_call: TRBV7-9
j_call: TRBJ1-1
cdr3_aa: ASSFSGNTEAF

d_call: -
v_call: TRBV10-1
j_call: TRBJ1-2
cdr3_aa: ASSVRFTGKPSWGYT

d_call: -
v_call: TRBV9
j_call: TRBJ2-7
cdr3_aa: ASSAQTEVGHEQY

d_call: -
v_call: TRBV5-1
j_call: TRBJ2-7
cdr3_aa: ASSFQGVEQY

d_call: TRBD1
v_call: TRBV10-2
j_call: TRBJ1-1
cdr3_aa: ASSESGRTGEAF

d_call: TRBD1
v_call: TRBV19
j_call: TRBJ1-1
cdr3_aa: ASSILGDREDTEAF

d_call: -
v_call: TRBV12-3/TRBV12-4
j_call: TRBJ1-5
cdr3_aa: ASSAGPRTPQH

d_call: TRBD1
v_call: TRBV5-1
j_call: TRBJ2-1
cdr3_aa: ASSAGQGVYNEQF

d_call: TRBD2
v_call: TRBV6-5
j_call: TRBJ2-2
cdr3_aa: ASSYRASGAGELF

d_call: TRBD1
v_call: TRBV4-2
j_call: TRBJ1-6
cdr3_aa: ASSQVGQGDSPLH

d_call: TRBD1
v_call: TRBV6-2/TRBV6-3
j_call: TRBJ1-2
cdr3_aa: ASSYGTGAGNYGYT

d_call: TRBD2
v_call: TRBV7-6
j_call: TRBJ2-7
cdr3_aa: ASSLAASGNYEQY

d_call: -
v_call: TRBV4-1
j_call: TRBJ1-1
cdr3_aa: ASSLPLQEGTEAF

d_call: -
v_call: TRBV5-1
j_call: TRBJ2-1
cdr3_aa: ASRTGRGNEQF

d_call: TRBD1
v_call: TRBV7-6
j_call: TRBJ1-3
cdr3_aa: ASSLGGQGGNTIY

d_call: -
v_call: TRBV11-2
j_call: TRBJ2-6
cdr3_aa: ASSDTSGVVGANVLT

d_call: -
v_call: TRBV27
j_call: TRBJ2-1
cdr3_aa: ASSLSITRSSYNEQF

d_call: -
v_call: TRBV6-5
j_call: TRBJ1-4
cdr3_aa: ASSPGNEKLF

d_call: -
v_call: TRBV30
j_call: TRBJ1-3
cdr3_aa: AWTLQGTNGNTIY

d_call: TRBD1
v_call: TRBV5-1
j_call: TRBJ1-1
cdr3_aa: ASSPQDRMNTEAF

d_call: -
v_call: TRBV2
j_call: TRBJ1-2
cdr3_aa: ASSDPPGTLPGNGYT

d_call: -
v_call: TRBV14
j_call: TRBJ1-1
cdr3_aa: ASSQDRGISAF

d_call: TRBD1
v_call: TRBV18
j_call: TRBJ1-1
cdr3_aa: ASSPRTGATEAF

d_call: -
v_call: TRBV19
j_call: TRBJ1-2
cdr3_aa: ASISPPAGYGRDDGYT

d_call: -
v_call: TRBV5-1
j_call: TRBJ1-2
cdr3_aa: ASSWDTYGYT

d_call: -
v_call: TRBV10-1
j_call: TRBJ2-7
cdr3_aa: ASSAGYEQY

d_call: -
v_call: TRBV7-8
j_call: TRBJ2-7
cdr3_aa: ASSHGEAYYEQY

d_call: TRBD1
v_call: TRBV5-4
j_call: TRBJ2-1
cdr3_aa: ASSPMGQGAHNEQF

d_call: -
v_call: TRBV18
j_call: TRBJ1-1
cdr3_aa: ASSPSPADTEAF

d_call: TRBD1
v_call: TRBV30
j_call: TRBJ1-2
cdr3_aa: AWSAGGRSGYT

d_call: TRBD1
v_call: TRBV18
j_call: TRBJ1-6
cdr3_aa: ASSPRTGSSYNSPLH

d_call: TRBD2
v_call: TRBV7-9
j_call: TRBJ2-1
cdr3_aa: ASSFGAGGARNNEQF

d_call: TRBD1
v_call: TRBV18
j_call: TRBJ1-5
cdr3_aa: ASSLQGKQPQH

d_call: -
v_call: TRBV7-5
j_call: TRBJ1-1
cdr3_aa: VRSCDIRGTEAF

d_call: -
v_call: TRBV5-1
j_call: TRBJ2-5
cdr3_aa: ASSLPETGQETQY

d_call: -
v_call: TRBV5-1
j_call: TRBJ1-1
cdr3_aa: ASSLELGQNTEAF

d_call: TRBD1
v_call: TRBV6-1
j_call: TRBJ1-2
cdr3_aa: ASSDTGGSYGYT

d_call: TRBD1
v_call: TRBV6-5
j_call: TRBJ1-2
cdr3_aa: ASRIGQDVNYGYT

d_call: -
v_call: TRBV6-5
j_call: TRBJ2-1
cdr3_aa: ASSPFLNEQF

d_call: -
v_call: TRBV3-1/TRBV3-2
j_call: TRBJ1-3
cdr3_aa: ASSPIGGFGNTIY

d_call: TRBD1
v_call: TRBV19
j_call: TRBJ1-5
cdr3_aa: ASSTLQGLLSNQPQH

d_call: -
v_call: TRBV5-1
j_call: TRBJ1-1
cdr3_aa: ASSLGPRPGLNTEAF

d_call: TRBD1
v_call: TRBV29-1
j_call: TRBJ1-5
cdr3_aa: SVSTGGKPQH

d_call: TRBD2
v_call: TRBV7-3
j_call: TRBJ2-2
cdr3_aa: ASSSAGTSGGAGELF

d_call: -
v_call: TRBV5-1
j_call: TRBJ1-1
cdr3_aa: ASSSTGKAEAF

d_call: -
v_call: TRBV6-5
j_call: TRBJ2-7
cdr3_aa: ASSYSSTGGVYEQY

d_call: -
v_call: TRBV2
j_call: TRBJ1-2
cdr3_aa: ASSEQVNYGYT